This T cell receptor (beta chain) was identified in a study of Ad26.COV2.S vaccination and SARS-CoV-2 variants. Study outcomes and limitations: The TCR breadth and depth analyses may have produced an underestimate of total T cell responses. Measurement of non-spike TCR breadth gave similar results in vaccine and placebo recipients.

Using immunoSEQ multiplex PCR, the repertoire was profiled, and TCRdb retains in-frame clones only, with some absent. This repertoire shows 350,000 to 450,000 clones, 92% found once; its top ten account for roughly 3.9%. This CDR3 has 15 amino acids. With V trimmed by 3 bases and J by 2 bases, 5 bases remained unmatched. Germline V gene sequence: CDR1 SGHRS, CDR2 YFSETQ. As for this clone: The antigen is not known.

The source was peripheral blood, collected after recovery from COVID-19. The receptor's source is a human donor who had recovered from COVID-19. The V gene is TRBV5-1, the J gene TRBJ2-3; TRBD1 agrees at 8 bases. As DNA, the CDR3 is TGCGCCAGCAGCTGGGGGGACAGGCTCACAGATACGCAGTATTTT. Its protein is CASSWGDRLTDTQYF.